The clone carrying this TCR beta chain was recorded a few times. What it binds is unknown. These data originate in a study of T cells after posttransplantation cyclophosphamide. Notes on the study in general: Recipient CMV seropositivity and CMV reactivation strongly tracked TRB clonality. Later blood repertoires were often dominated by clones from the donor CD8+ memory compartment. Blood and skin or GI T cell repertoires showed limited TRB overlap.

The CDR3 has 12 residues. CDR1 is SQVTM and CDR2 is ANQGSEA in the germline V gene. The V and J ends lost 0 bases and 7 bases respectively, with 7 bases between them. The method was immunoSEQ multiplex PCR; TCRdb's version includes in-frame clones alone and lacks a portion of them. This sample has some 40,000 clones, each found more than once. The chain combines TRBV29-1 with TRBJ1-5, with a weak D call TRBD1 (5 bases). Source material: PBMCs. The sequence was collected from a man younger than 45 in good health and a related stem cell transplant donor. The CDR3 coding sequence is TGCAGCGTTGAAGACCGGACACAGCCCCAGCATTTT. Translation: CSVEDRTQPQHF.